This T cell receptor beta chain is from a study of T cell clonotyping in hematopoietic cell transplantation (dated by TCRdb to the early 2020s). At the level of the whole study: Recipient samples taken before transplant were collected after cytoreduction. The study collected around 150 blood samples from some 33 consecutive transplant recipients and their related donors. Patients were recruited between 2015 and January 2017 and followed until late 2020 or death.

The sample's time point label is to be understood as: recipient sample about 28 days before transplant, after cytoreduction. Blood samples were obtained from recipients approximately 28 days before transplant and at days 30, 100 and 180 after transplant. Nuclei Lysis Solution was used to extract genomic DNA from fresh or cryopreserved unfractionated peripheral blood mononuclear cells. As for this clone: Its antigen is not yet known. Base-call qualities are not available, and no considerably larger clone is one nucleotide away.

Sequences SNHLY (CDR1) and FYNNEI (CDR2) are obtained from the germline V gene. From the cysteine up to the phenylalanine, the CDR3 has a length of 13 residues. The CDR3 DNA has 39 bases and is translated from base 1. V is cut back by 11 bases and J by 11 bases, with 12 bases in the junction unmatched. The immunoSEQ assay, a bias-controlled multiplex PCR using V- and J-specific primers, was used to amplify TCR beta CDR3 regions from genomic DNA. In a second PCR step, a proprietary barcode and Illumina adapter sequences were attached to the CDR3 amplicons. An Illumina MiSeq instrument was used to sequence the CDR3 libraries. The study's own analysis went as follows. Export and quality control were done with immunoSEQ Analyzer 3.0, while downstream analyses used R Bioconductor and Immunarch. Repertoire metrics were calculated using only productive rearrangements within the normalized downsampled data set. In the normalized cohort, a clonotype counted as pathologically expanded if the clonotype was larger than 5 templates. The Inverse Simpson Index was used to measure repertoire diversity. To capture all clonotypes, the CMV-specificity analyses were run on the non-normalized data set. The immuneACCESS repertoire file appears here via TCRdb, limited to in-frame rearrangements. These files lack a portion of the clones; in checked studies, under half of the deficit traces to unresolved V genes, and the cause of the others is not known. Clone size and V and J calls were adopted from that table, with D and trimming inferred from the DNA. The table for this sample lists tens of thousands of clones; about 96% of them were counted only once. Of the sample, roughly 1.5% is held by the ten largest clones.

Beyond this particular receptor, the publication reports: The sample size was limited, and because cells were not sorted, the contributions of CD4 and CD8 repertoires could not be separated. After transplant, TCR diversity in recipients dropped, and pathologically expanded clonotypes climbed progressively between day 30 and day 180. Broader posttransplant TCR repertoire diversity was predicted by donor and pretransplant recipient Inverse Simpson Index values. Only a small fraction of recipient repertoires overlapped donor repertoires, with over 97% appearing de novo at the given depth.

The source material was peripheral blood mononuclear cells, sampled before stem cell transplant. The chain uses TRBV2 and TRBJ1-6, and TRBD1 aligns with 7 junction nucleotides. The clonotype originates from a woman between 45 and 60 years old with acute myeloid leukemia. Some clones in this sample may be carry-over from other donors' samples. The CDR3 reads CAGYRQGGPPLHF. The DNA sequence reads TGTGCCGGATATAGACAGGGTGGGCCACCCCTCCACTTT.